A selection of T cell receptor beta chains follows, all from one sample in a study of PD-1 blockade in mismatch repair-deficient tumors. The assay was immunoSEQ multiplex PCR, and TCRdb's table has in-frame clones only and misses some. The data show 100,000 to 150,000 clones, about nine tenths seen once. This sample comprised peripheral blood, obtained 70 to 73 weeks after starting pembrolizumab. The receptor set was obtained from an adult with mismatch repair-deficient cancer. Each CDR3 is given with its conserved first and last residue. The order of the fields is CDR3 protein, CDR3 DNA, clone size, V gene, D gene, J gene. A D gene is named only where the DNA matches it firmly. Only part of the rows carry a size: once, few, many, or a class if the clone is expanded.

CASSTPRLAPYEQYF | TGTGCCAGCAGTACCCCCAGACTAGCGCCCTACGAGCAGTACTTC | . | TRBV6-5 | TRBD2 | TRBJ2-7
CASSPRTFFVSTDTQYF | TGTGCCAGCAGCCCGAGGACGTTTTTCGTTAGCACAGATACGCAGTATTTT | . | TRBV11-3 | . | TRBJ2-3
CASSQGGGNEQFF | TGTGCCAGCAGCCAGGGTGGAGGAAATGAGCAGTTCTTC | . | TRBV7-9 | . | TRBJ2-1
CASSQSLEGVLYEQYF | TGCGCCAGCAGCCAAAGCTTGGAGGGGGTGCTTTACGAGCAGTACTTC | . | TRBV4-3 | . | TRBJ2-7
CASSDGWETDTQYF | TGTGCCAGCAGTGACGGGTGGGAGACAGATACGCAGTATTTT | . | TRBV25-1 | . | TRBJ2-3
CASSLGPGAGSYEQYF | TGCGCCAGCAGCTTGGGACCGGGGGCGGGGTCCTACGAGCAGTACTTC | . | TRBV5-1 | . | TRBJ2-7
CASLGQGYEQYF | TGTGCCAGTCTGGGGCAGGGCTACGAGCAGTACTTC | few | TRBV2 | . | TRBJ2-7
CASSLGAGGYYGYTF | TGTGCCAGCAGCTTAGGGGCAGGGGGCTACTATGGCTACACCTTC | many | TRBV7-2 | TRBD1 | TRBJ1-2
CASRSTGNTEAFF | TGTGCCAGCAGGTCTACAGGGAACACTGAAGCTTTCTTT | . | TRBV28 | . | TRBJ1-1
CASSLALPDTQYF | TGTGCCAGCAGCTTGGCTTTGCCAGATACGCAGTATTTT | . | TRBV5-4 | . | TRBJ2-3
CASTGTLGGYTF | TGTGCCAGCACCGGGACTTTGGGTGGCTACACCTTC | . | TRBV7-9 | . | TRBJ1-2
CASSDILGKGTDTQYF | TGTGCCAGCAGTGATATACTAGGCAAGGGCACAGATACGCAGTATTTT | . | TRBV2 | . | TRBJ2-3
CASSQSAGEAKNIQYF | TGCGCCAGCAGCCAATCAGCCGGGGAAGCCAAAAACATTCAGTACTTC | . | TRBV4-3 | . | TRBJ2-4
CAWSGAGYEQYF | TGTGCCTGGAGCGGGGCAGGCTACGAGCAGTACTTC | . | TRBV30 | . | TRBJ2-7
CASSYSGRDEQFF | TGTGCCAGCAGCTATAGCGGGAGGGATGAGCAGTTCTTC | . | TRBV11-2 | TRBD2 | TRBJ2-1
CASSSHRGRTDTQYF | TGTGCCAGCAGCTCCCACAGGGGGCGGACAGATACGCAGTATTTT | . | TRBV11-2 | TRBD1 | TRBJ2-3
CSVEGVGYEQYF | TGCAGCGTTGAAGGGGTGGGTTACGAGCAGTACTTC | once | TRBV29-1 | . | TRBJ2-7
CASSYQTSGSTDTQYF | TGTGCCAGCAGCTACCAGACTAGCGGGAGCACAGATACGCAGTATTTT | . | TRBV7-9 | TRBD2 | TRBJ2-3
CASSPIPGQMPYEQYF | TGTGCCAGCAGTCCAATACCGGGACAGATGCCCTACGAGCAGTACTTC | . | TRBV27 | TRBD1 | TRBJ2-7
CASSPLFAKNNEQFF | TGTGCCAGCAGCCCCCTTTTCGCTAAGAACAATGAGCAGTTCTTC | . | TRBV7-3 | . | TRBJ2-1
CAISVYGGRDTYNEQFF | TGTGCCATCAGTGTGTATGGCGGGAGGGACACCTACAATGAGCAGTTCTTC | . | TRBV10-3 | TRBD2 | TRBJ2-1
CASSFRGSRGGNYGYTF | TGTGCCAGCAGCTTTCGAGGGAGTCGGGGGGGCAACTATGGCTACACCTTC | . | TRBV21-1 | . | TRBJ1-2
CAWGKEVETQYF | TGTGCCTGGGGGAAAGAGGTAGAGACCCAGTACTTC | . | TRBV30 | . | TRBJ2-5
CASSLLGSGRAQGQFF | TGTGCCAGCAGCTTATTAGGTAGCGGGAGGGCCCAGGGGCAGTTCTTC | . | TRBV7-9 | TRBD2 | TRBJ2-1
CASSTVQGKPQYF | TGTGCCAGTAGCACCGTACAGGGGAAGCCCCAGTACTTC | . | TRBV19 | TRBD1 | TRBJ2-5
CASRRDTEQYF | TGTGCCAGCAGACGGGACACCGAGCAGTACTTC | . | TRBV6-5 | . | TRBJ2-7
CASSHGGEDYGYTF | TGTGCCAGTAGTCATGGGGGTGAGGACTATGGCTACACCTTC | few | TRBV19 | . | TRBJ1-2
CASSQDHGSGYEQYF | TGCGCCAGCAGCCAAGATCACGGGAGCGGCTACGAGCAGTACTTC | . | TRBV4-1 | . | TRBJ2-7
CASSRQQYSNQPQHF | TGTGCCAGCAGTAGGCAGCAATATAGCAATCAGCCCCAGCATTTT | . | TRBV25-1 | . | TRBJ1-5
CASRMSGSANEQFF | TGTGCCAGTCGGATGAGCGGGAGTGCGAATGAGCAGTTCTTC | . | TRBV7-2 | TRBD2 | TRBJ2-1
CASSPRDLWSGELFF | TGTGCCAGCAGCCCTCGGGACCTTTGGAGCGGGGAGCTGTTTTTT | . | TRBV7-9 | . | TRBJ2-2
CASSPLAHTDTQYF | TGCGCCAGCAGCCCTCTAGCGCACACAGATACGCAGTATTTT | . | TRBV5-1 | . | TRBJ2-3
CASSPGGPQETQYF | TGTGCCAGCAGTCCCGGAGGCCCCCAAGAGACCCAGTACTTC | . | TRBV27 | . | TRBJ2-5
CASSFHRAPYEQYF | TGTGCCAGCAGTTTCCACAGGGCCCCCTACGAGCAGTACTTC | once | TRBV27 | . | TRBJ2-7
CASSYVGRVYNEQFF | TGTGCCAGCAGTTACGTGGGGAGGGTATACAATGAGCAGTTCTTC | . | TRBV6-6 | TRBD2 | TRBJ2-1
CASSVEGGRFNEQFF | TGTGCCAGCAGCGTAGAAGGGGGCCGTTTCAATGAGCAGTTCTTC | . | TRBV9 | TRBD1 | TRBJ2-1
CASSTKGGEQYF | TGTGCCAGCAGCACTAAAGGGGGAGAGCAGTACTTC | . | TRBV21-1 | . | TRBJ2-7
CASSLGQGASAFF | TGTGCCAGCAGTTTGGGACAGGGGGCATCGGCTTTCTTT | . | TRBV27 | TRBD1 | TRBJ1-1
CASSLVAGRGQETQYF | TGTGCCAGCAGCTTGGTGGCGGGGCGCGGCCAAGAGACCCAGTACTTC | . | TRBV5-4 | . | TRBJ2-5
CASSLGESYEQYF | TGTGCCAGCAGCTTAGGGGAGTCCTACGAGCAGTACTTC | . | TRBV11-3 | . | TRBJ2-7
CASSPRGQASYEQYF | TGCGCCAGCAGTCCACGCGGGCAGGCCTCCTACGAGCAGTACTTC | . | TRBV4-1 | . | TRBJ2-7
CASRSRGIGTEAFF | TGCGCCAGCAGGTCCAGGGGCATTGGGACTGAAGCTTTCTTT | few | TRBV5-1 | . | TRBJ1-1
CASSTDSYNEQFF | TGTGCCAGCAGCACAGATTCCTACAATGAGCAGTTCTTC | . | TRBV5-8 | . | TRBJ2-1
CASSLGQNVLEAFF | TGCGCCAGCAGCCTGGGACAGAATGTTCTTGAAGCTTTCTTT | . | TRBV5-1 | TRBD1 | TRBJ1-1
CASSLIYTSGTYNEQFF | TGTGCCAGCAGCTTAATTTATACGAGCGGGACTTACAATGAGCAGTTCTTC | . | TRBV7-8 | TRBD2 | TRBJ2-1
CASSIVGGTGELFF | TGTGCCAGTAGTATAGTGGGGGGCACCGGGGAGCTGTTTTTT | . | TRBV19 | . | TRBJ2-2
CASSLAYRGRTGDRELFF | TGCGCCAGCAGCTTGGCCTATAGGGGCCGAACCGGGGACCGGGAGCTGTTTTTT | once | TRBV5-1 | . | TRBJ2-2
CASSSPITARLNEQYF | TGTGCCAGTAGTAGCCCTATTACCGCGCGCCTCAACGAGCAGTACTTC | . | TRBV19 | . | TRBJ2-7
CASSQGFGETQYF | TGTGCCAGCAGCCAGGGGTTCGGAGAGACCCAGTACTTC | . | TRBV5-4 | . | TRBJ2-5
CASSSRGRGPGQETQYF | TGTGCCAGTAGTTCCAGGGGAAGGGGCCCCGGTCAAGAGACCCAGTACTTC | . | TRBV19 | . | TRBJ2-5
CASSLGLAGADTQYF | TGCGCCAGCAGCTTGGGACTAGCTGGAGCAGATACGCAGTATTTT | . | TRBV5-1 | TRBD2 | TRBJ2-3